This T cell receptor (beta chain) came from a study of blood T cell repertoires in COVID-19. This clone was seen once. Measured with immunoSEQ multiplex PCR; TCRdb has only the in-frame clones, and not every one. The sample shows 100,000 or so clones, about 85% of them seen only once. V lost 0 bases and J 6 bases, leaving 15 bases between the germline ends. Germline lookup yields CDR1 SNHLY and CDR2 FYNNEI. The CDR3 is 15 residues long. Sequenced: peripheral blood. The genes are TRBV2 and TRBJ2-7, with D possibly TRBD1 on 5 matching bases. The receptor's source is a man aged 55 to 70 with acute or convalescent COVID-19. This CDR3 is CASSEAGQGVGEQYF. In DNA form, the CDR3 reads TGTGCCAGCAGTGAAGCGGGGCAGGGTGTGGGCGAGCAGTACTTC.